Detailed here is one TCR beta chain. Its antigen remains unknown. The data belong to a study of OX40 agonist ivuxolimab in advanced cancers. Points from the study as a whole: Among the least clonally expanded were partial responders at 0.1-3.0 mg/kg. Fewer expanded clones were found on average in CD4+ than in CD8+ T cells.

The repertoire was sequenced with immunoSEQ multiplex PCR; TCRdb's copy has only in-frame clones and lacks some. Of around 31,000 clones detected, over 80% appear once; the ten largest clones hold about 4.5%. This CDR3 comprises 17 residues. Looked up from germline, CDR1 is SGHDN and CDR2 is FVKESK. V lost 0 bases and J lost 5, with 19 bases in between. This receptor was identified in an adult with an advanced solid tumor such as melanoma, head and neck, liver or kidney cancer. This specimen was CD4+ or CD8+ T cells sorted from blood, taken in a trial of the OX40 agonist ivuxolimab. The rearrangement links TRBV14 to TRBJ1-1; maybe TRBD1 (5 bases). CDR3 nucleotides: TGTGCCAGCAGCCAAGATCTTCGGGGGTCAGTAAGAACTGAAGCTTTCTTT. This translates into CASSQDLRGSVRTEAFF.